This T cell receptor beta chain was found in a study of OX40 agonist ivuxolimab in advanced cancers. V trimming: 6 bases; J trimming: 7 bases; junction bases outside the gene matches: 12. The CDR3 contains 15 residues. Germline CDR1 reads MNHEY; CDR2 reads SMNVEV (reference sequence). Concerning this clone: Antigen: not known.

Study-wide results and caveats: There were also nonresponders showing low normalized T-cell clonal expansion. At 0.1 to 3.0 mg/kg and by week 6, CD4+ and CD8+ T cells in the blood had expanded clonally.

Patients were ineligible given autoimmune disease history or systemic immunosuppression. Collection of blood occurred at baseline, at cycle 4 day 1, and at cycle 7 day 1. Only in-frame clones appear in the TCRdb table, and some are missing; sequencing was by immunoSEQ multiplex PCR. The table has nearly 85,000 clones, 80% to 90% seen once. The starting material was CD4+ or CD8+ T cells sorted from blood, obtained in a trial of the OX40 agonist ivuxolimab. The source is an adult with an advanced solid tumor such as melanoma, head and neck, liver or kidney cancer. This sequence joins TRBV27 and TRBJ1-5; 7 bases are shared with TRBD1. The CDR3 bases are TGTGCCAGCAGGGCCCGACAGGGAAGTGGGCAGCCCCAGCATTTT. It is translated as CASRARQGSGQPQHF.